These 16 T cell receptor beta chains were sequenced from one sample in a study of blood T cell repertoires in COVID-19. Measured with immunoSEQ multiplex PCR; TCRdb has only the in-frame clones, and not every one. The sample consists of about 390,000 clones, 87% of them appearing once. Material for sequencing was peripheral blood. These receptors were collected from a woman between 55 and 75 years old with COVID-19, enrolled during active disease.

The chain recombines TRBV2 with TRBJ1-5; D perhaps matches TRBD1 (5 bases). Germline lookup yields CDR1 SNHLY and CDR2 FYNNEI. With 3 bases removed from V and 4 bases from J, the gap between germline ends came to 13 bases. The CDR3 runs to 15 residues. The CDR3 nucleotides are TGTGCCAGCAGTGACTTTGGGGAGGGGAATCAGCCCCAGCATTTT. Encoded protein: CASSDFGEGNQPQHF.

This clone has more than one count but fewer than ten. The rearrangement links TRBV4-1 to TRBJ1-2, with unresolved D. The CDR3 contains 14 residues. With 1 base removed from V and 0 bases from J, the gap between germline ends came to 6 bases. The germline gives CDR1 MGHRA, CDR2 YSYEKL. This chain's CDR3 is CASSQVRTNYGYTF. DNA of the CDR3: TGCGCCAGCAGCCAAGTCAGAACTAACTATGGCTACACCTTC.

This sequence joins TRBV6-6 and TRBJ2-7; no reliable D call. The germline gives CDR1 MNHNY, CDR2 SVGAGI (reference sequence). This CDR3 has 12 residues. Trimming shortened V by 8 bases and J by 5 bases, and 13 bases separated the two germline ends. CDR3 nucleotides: TGTGCCAGCGGTTTACTCGAGGACGAGCAGTACTTC. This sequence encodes CASGLLEDEQYF.

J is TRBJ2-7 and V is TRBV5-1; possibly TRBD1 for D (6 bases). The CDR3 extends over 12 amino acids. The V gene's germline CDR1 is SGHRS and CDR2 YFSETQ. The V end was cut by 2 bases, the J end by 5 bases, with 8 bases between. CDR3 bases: TGCGCCAGCAGCTTACAGGGCCACGAGCAGTACTTC. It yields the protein CASSLQGHEQYF. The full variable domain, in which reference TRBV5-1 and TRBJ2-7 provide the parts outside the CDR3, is KAGVTQTPRYLIKTRGQQVTLSCSPISGHRSVSWYQQTPGQGLQFLFEYFSETQRNKGNFPGRFSGRQFSNSRSEMNVSTLELGDSALYLCASSLQGHEQYFGPGTRLTVT.

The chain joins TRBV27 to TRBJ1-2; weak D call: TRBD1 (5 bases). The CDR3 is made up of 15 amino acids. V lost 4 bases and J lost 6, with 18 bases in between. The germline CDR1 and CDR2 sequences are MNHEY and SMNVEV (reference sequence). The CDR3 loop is CASSYLGDGGDGYTF. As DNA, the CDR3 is TGTGCCAGCAGTTACTTAGGGGACGGGGGAGATGGCTACACCTTC.

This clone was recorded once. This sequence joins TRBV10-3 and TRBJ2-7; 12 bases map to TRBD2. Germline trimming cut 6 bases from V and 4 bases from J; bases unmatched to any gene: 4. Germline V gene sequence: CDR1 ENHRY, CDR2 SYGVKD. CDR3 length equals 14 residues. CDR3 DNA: TGTGCCATCAGCCCTGGGACTAGCGGGTACGAGCAGTACTTC. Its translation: CAISPGTSGYEQYF.

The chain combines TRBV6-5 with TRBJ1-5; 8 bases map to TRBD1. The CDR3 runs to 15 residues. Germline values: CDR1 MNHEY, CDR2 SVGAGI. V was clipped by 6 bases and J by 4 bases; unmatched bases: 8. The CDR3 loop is CASRPGTGLNQPQHF. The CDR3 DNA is TGTGCCAGCAGACCCGGGACAGGCCTGAATCAGCCCCAGCATTTT.

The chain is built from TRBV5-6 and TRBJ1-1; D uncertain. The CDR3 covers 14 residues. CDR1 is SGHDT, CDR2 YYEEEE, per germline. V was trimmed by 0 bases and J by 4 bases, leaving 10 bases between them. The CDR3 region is CASSLATAGTEAFF. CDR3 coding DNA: TGTGCCAGCAGCTTGGCCACGGCGGGCACTGAAGCTTTCTTT.

The CDR3 DNA reads as TGTGCCAGCAGCTTCCCGGGGGGGGCTCCCCACACAGATACGCAGTATTTT. Encoded protein: CASSFPGGAPHTDTQYF. The V call is TRBV5-4, the J call TRBJ2-3; 8 bases are shared with TRBD2. CDR1 and CDR2 (germline): SGHNT, YYREEE (reference sequence). The CDR3 has 17 residues. With V trimmed by 2 bases and J by 2 bases, 10 bases remained unmatched.

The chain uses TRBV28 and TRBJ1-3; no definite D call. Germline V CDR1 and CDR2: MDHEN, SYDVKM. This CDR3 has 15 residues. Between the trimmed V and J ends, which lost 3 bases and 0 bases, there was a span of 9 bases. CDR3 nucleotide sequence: TGTGCCAGCAGTTTTGACCGGAGCTCTGGAAACACCATATATTTT. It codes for CASSFDRSSGNTIYF.

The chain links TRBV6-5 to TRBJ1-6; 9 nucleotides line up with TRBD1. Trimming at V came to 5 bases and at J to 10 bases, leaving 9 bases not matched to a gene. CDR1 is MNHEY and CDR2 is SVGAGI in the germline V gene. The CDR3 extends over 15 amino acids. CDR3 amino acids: CASSKQGALRSPLHF. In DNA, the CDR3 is TGTGCCAGCAGTAAACAGGGGGCCCTTAGATCACCCCTCCACTTT.

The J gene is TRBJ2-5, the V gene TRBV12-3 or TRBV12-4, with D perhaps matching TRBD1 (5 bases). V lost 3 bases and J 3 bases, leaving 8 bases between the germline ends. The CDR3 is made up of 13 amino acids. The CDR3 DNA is TGTGCCAGCAGTTTTTTAGGGGAAGAGACCCAGTACTTC. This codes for CASSFLGEETQYF.

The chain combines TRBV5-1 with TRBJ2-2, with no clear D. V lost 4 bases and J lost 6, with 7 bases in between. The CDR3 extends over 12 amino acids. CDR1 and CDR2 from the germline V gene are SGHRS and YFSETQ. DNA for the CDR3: TGCGCCAGCAGCCTCCCTCCCGGGGAGCTGTTTTTT. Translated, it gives CASSLPPGELFF.

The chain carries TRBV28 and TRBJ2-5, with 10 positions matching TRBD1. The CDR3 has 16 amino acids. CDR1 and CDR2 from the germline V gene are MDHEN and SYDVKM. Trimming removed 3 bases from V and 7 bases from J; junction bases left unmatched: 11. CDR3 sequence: CASSFGQGVYRWTQYF. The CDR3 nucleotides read TGTGCCAGCAGTTTTGGACAGGGGGTATATAGGTGGACCCAGTACTTC.

The CDR3 spells CASTSLGGAGNIQYF. CDR3 DNA: TGTGCCAGCACCTCACTTGGGGGGGCAGGAAACATTCAGTACTTC. This sequence joins TRBV5-5 and TRBJ2-4; weak D call: TRBD2 (7 bases). Germline loops: CDR1 SGHKS, CDR2 YYEKEE (reference sequence). V lost 6 bases and J 6 bases, leaving 19 bases between the germline ends. There are 15 residues in the CDR3.

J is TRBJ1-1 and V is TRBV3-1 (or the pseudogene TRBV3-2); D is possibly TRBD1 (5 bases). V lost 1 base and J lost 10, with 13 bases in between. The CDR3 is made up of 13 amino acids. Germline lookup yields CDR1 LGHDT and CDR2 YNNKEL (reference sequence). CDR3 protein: CASSQVTGGVAFF. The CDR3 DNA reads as TGTGCCAGCAGCCAAGTGACGGGGGGAGTAGCTTTCTTT.